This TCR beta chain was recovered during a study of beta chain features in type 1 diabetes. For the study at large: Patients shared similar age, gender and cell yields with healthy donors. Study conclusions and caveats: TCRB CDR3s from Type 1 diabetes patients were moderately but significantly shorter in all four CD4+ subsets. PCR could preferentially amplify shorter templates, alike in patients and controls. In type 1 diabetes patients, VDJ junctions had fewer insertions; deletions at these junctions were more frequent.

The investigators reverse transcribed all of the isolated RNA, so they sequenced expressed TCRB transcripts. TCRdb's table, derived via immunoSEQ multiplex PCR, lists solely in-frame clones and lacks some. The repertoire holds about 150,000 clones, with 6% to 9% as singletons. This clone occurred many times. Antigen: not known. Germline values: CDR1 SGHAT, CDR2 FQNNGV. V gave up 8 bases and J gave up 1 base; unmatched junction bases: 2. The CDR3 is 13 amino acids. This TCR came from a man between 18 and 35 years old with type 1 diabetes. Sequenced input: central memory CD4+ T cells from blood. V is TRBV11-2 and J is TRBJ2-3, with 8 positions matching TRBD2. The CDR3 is CASGAGGTDTQYF. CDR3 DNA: TGTGCCAGCGGAGCGGGGGGCACAGATACGCAGTATTTT.